This T cell receptor beta chain was sequenced for a study of long-term antiretroviral therapy in people with HIV. This CDR3 contains 14 residues. CDR1 and CDR2 (germline): MDHEN, SYDVKM. V lost 3 bases to trimming and J lost 7 bases, with 13 bases between them. Overall study findings and caveats: Transplant-donor-level diversity was not reached after ART, though diversity increased.

immunoSEQ v3.0 was run at survey level. Assay used: immunoSEQ multiplex PCR; TCRdb lists only in-frame clones, some missing. In the table there are tens of thousands of clones, about four fifths of which are singletons. A remark on this clone: Its matching antigen is unknown.

V gene TRBV28 combines with J gene TRBJ1-5; D remains unclear. Sequenced material: unsorted PBMCs, taken approximately 2.5 years after starting antiretroviral therapy. This receptor was obtained from a man aged 35 to 55 with HIV. CDR3 DNA sequence: TGTGCCAGCAGTTTTTCGGTGGGCGGGCAGCCCCAGCATTTT. Translated: CASSFSVGGQPQHF.